Listed below are T cell receptor beta chains from one sample, sequenced in a study of blood T cell repertoires in COVID-19. This table comes from immunoSEQ multiplex PCR, and its TCRdb copy is limited to in-frame clones, with some not included. The repertoire holds 110,000 to 150,000 clones, with 85% as singletons. Sequencing was carried out using peripheral blood. The receptors originated from a man aged 50-60 years with acute or convalescent COVID-19. Each CDR3 is given with its conserved first and last residue. A D gene is named only where the DNA matches it firmly. Size values are once, few and many counts, or a class for expanded clones, and some rows have none.

D gene,V gene,clone size,J gene,CDR3 protein,CDR3 DNA
TRBD1,TRBV5-8,once,TRBJ2-7,CASSGRDRVDYEQYF,TGTGCCAGCAGCGGCCGGGACAGGGTCGACTACGAGCAGTACTTC
TRBD2,TRBV4-2,.,TRBJ2-1,CASSQAWRGRGNEQFF,TGTGCCAGCAGCCAAGCCTGGCGGGGGAGGGGCAATGAGCAGTTCTTC
.,TRBV19,.,TRBJ2-1,CASSMGWASDIHEQFF,TGTGCCAGTAGTATGGGGTGGGCTAGCGATATTCATGAGCAGTTCTTC
.,TRBV4-2,.,TRBJ1-5,CASSQDAGEDQPQHF,TGTGCCAGCAGCCAAGATGCGGGGGAGGATCAGCCCCAGCATTTT
TRBD1,TRBV7-2,once,TRBJ1-2,CASSWGQGIYYGYTF,TGTGCCAGCAGCTGGGGACAGGGGATATACTATGGCTACACCTTC
.,TRBV10-3,.,TRBJ2-7,CAISAPDDKGWGGVKSVYEQYF,TGTGCCATCAGTGCGCCAGACGACAAGGGGTGGGGCGGGGTGAAGAGTGTCTACGAGCAGTACTTC
.,TRBV6-5,.,TRBJ2-7,CASTGGGFHEQYF,TGTGCCAGCACCGGCGGTGGATTCCACGAGCAGTACTTC
TRBD2,TRBV10-3,.,TRBJ2-1,CAISSSGGAYNEQFF,TGTGCCATCAGTTCTAGCGGGGGGGCCTACAATGAGCAGTTCTTC
TRBD1,TRBV6-5,.,TRBJ2-7,CASRHRDRAVYEQYF,TGTGCCAGCCGACACCGGGACAGGGCCGTCTACGAGCAGTACTTC
.,TRBV6-5,.,TRBJ2-7,CASSSPSREQYF,TGTGCCAGCAGTTCCCCTAGCCGCGAGCAGTACTTC
TRBD1,TRBV7-8,.,TRBJ1-1,CASSRGSTGTGRFTEAFF,TGTGCCAGCAGCCGAGGGTCCACCGGGACAGGGCGATTCACTGAAGCTTTCTTT
.,TRBV11-2,few,TRBJ1-5,CASSLSADQPQHF,TGTGCCAGCAGCTTATCAGCGGATCAGCCCCAGCATTTT
.,TRBV9,.,TRBJ2-1,CASSVGLATYNEQFF,TGTGCCAGCAGCGTAGGTTTAGCGACCTACAATGAGCAGTTCTTC
.,TRBV6-5,.,TRBJ1-1,CASSYGLGVNTEAFF,TGTGCCAGCAGTTACGGGCTGGGAGTAAACACTGAAGCTTTCTTT
.,TRBV29-1,.,TRBJ2-7,CSVEDKQKWGYEQYF,TGCAGCGTTGAGGACAAACAGAAATGGGGCTACGAGCAGTACTTC
.,TRBV15,few,TRBJ1-1,CATSRGLLQGGDTEAFF,TGTGCCACCAGCAGAGGATTACTACAGGGTGGAGACACTGAAGCTTTCTTT
.,TRBV29-1,once,TRBJ1-2,CSVGAGNGYTF,TGCAGCGTTGGTGCAGGGAATGGCTACACCTTC
TRBD1,TRBV11-1,.,TRBJ2-7,CASSQLPGQGSYEQYF,TGTGCCAGCAGCCAACTGCCGGGACAGGGCTCCTACGAGCAGTACTTC
TRBD1,TRBV11-3,.,TRBJ2-5,CASRSGRGREETQYF,TGTGCCAGCAGATCGGGCAGGGGGCGCGAAGAGACCCAGTACTTC
.,TRBV28,.,TRBJ1-4,CASSFARNSNEKLFF,TGTGCCAGCAGTTTCGCCAGGAATTCTAATGAAAAACTGTTTTTT
TRBD2,TRBV7-7,.,TRBJ2-2,CASSLTSGWSGELFF,TGTGCTAGCAGCTTGACTAGCGGGTGGTCCGGGGAGCTGTTTTTT
TRBD1,TRBV10-3,.,TRBJ1-2,CAISPPGTGGYGYTF,TGTGCCATCAGCCCACCCGGGACAGGGGGCTATGGCTACACCTTC
.,TRBV5-6,.,TRBJ1-2,CASSRAYGYTF,TGTGCCAGCAGCAGAGCCTATGGCTACACCTTC
TRBD2,TRBV27,.,TRBJ2-5,CASSGAGEPQETQYF,TGTGCCAGCAGCGGAGCGGGGGAACCACAAGAGACCCAGTACTTC